These 21 T cell receptor beta chains came from one sample sequenced in a study of T cells after yellow fever vaccination. Each CDR3 protein gets one entry after TCRdb re-called the 5' RACE reads with MiXCR. The sample lists approximately 250,000 distinct CDR3 sequences, over 6.5% occurring once. Here the sequenced sample was CD4+ T cells sorted from PBMCs, taken on the day of the yellow fever booster vaccination. The receptors originated from a man aged 25-45 years who received the YFV17D yellow fever vaccine.

The J gene is TRBJ2-7, the V gene TRBV7-6; no firm D call. This CDR3 is 14 amino acids long. Between the trimmed V and J ends, which lost 1 base and 7 bases, there was a span of 14 bases. Germline V gene lookup returns CDR1 SGHVS and CDR2 FNYEAQ. CDR3 loop: CASSLDPPGWEQYF. DNA for the CDR3: TGTGCCAGCAGCTTAGACCCACCCGGTTGGGAGCAGTACTTC.

The table lists this clonotype with many counts. V gene TRBV10-3 combines with J gene TRBJ2-4; D perhaps matches TRBD2 (6 bases). The germline CDR1 and CDR2 sequences are ENHRY and SYGVKD. The V end was cut by 10 bases, the J end by 0 bases, with 10 bases between. The CDR3 is 13 residues long. The CDR3 nucleotides are TGTGCCACCGGGGGTCTAGCCAAAAACATTCAGTACTTC. It encodes CATGGLAKNIQYF.

Concerning this clonotype itself: A much larger clone is a single base away; this may be a read error. The J gene is TRBJ2-5, the V gene TRBV5-1, with TRBD2 matching 7 bases. Germline values: CDR1 SGHRS, CDR2 YFSETQ. This CDR3 spans 13 amino acids. The CDR3 nucleotides are TGCGCCTGCAGCGTCCCGGGAGGCGAGACCCAGTACTTC. Protein: CACSVPGGETQYF.

This clonotype came up many times. The J gene is TRBJ2-5, the V gene TRBV5-1; 8 positions match TRBD2. V was clipped by 7 bases and J by 2 bases; unmatched bases: 7. The CDR3 is made up of 14 amino acids. CDR1 and CDR2 from the germline V gene are SGHRS and YFSETQ. The CDR3 nucleotides are TGCGCCAGCTCCCTCTCGGGGGGGCAAGAGACCCAGTACTTC. This gives the protein CASSLSGGQETQYF.

This clonotype was observed many times. This chain joins TRBV7-2 and TRBJ2-3, with 7 bases aligning to TRBD1. After removal of 6 bases from V and 3 bases from J, the junction contained 3 bases not matched to a gene. The CDR3 is made up of 13 amino acids. CDR1 and CDR2 from the germline V gene are SGHTA and FQGNSA. The CDR3, as DNA: TGTGCCAGCAGTAACAGGGGTACAGATACGCAGTATTTT. Its protein is CASSNRGTDTQYF.

This clonotype was observed a handful of times. V usage is TRBV20-1 and J usage is TRBJ1-2, with 9 bases identical to TRBD1. J gave up 5 bases and V 6 bases, and 7 bases lay outside the gene matches. The length of the CDR3 is 13 residues. Germline values: CDR1 DFQATT, CDR2 SNEGSKA (reference sequence). In nucleotides, the CDR3 is TGCAGTGCGAAGGGACAGGGCCATTATGGCTACACCTTC. It yields the protein CSAKGQGHYGYTF.

J is TRBJ2-1 and V is TRBV6-5; the match to TRBD2 covers 8 bases. Germline loops: CDR1 MNHEY, CDR2 SVGAGI. The CDR3 is 16 amino acids. The ends lost 4 bases at V and 3 bases at J; junction bases unmatched: 8. The CDR3 here is CASSSGAGGFYNEQFF. In nucleotides, the CDR3 is TGTGCCAGCAGTTCTGGGGCGGGAGGTTTCTACAATGAGCAGTTCTTC.

The chain links TRBV20-1 to TRBJ2-3; perhaps TRBD2 as D (6 bases). Germline loops: CDR1 DFQATT, CDR2 SNEGSKA (reference sequence). The CDR3 runs to 17 residues. V was pared by 1 base and J by 0 bases, with 17 bases between. The CDR3 here is CSARGWGSGSSTDTQYF. As DNA, the CDR3 is TGCAGTGCTAGAGGGTGGGGGAGCGGGTCGAGCACAGATACGCAGTATTTT.

This clonotype was counted a few times. The chain is built from TRBV6-2 or TRBV6-3 and TRBJ2-3; maybe TRBD2 (6 bases). The V and J ends lost 8 bases and 0 bases respectively, with 9 bases between them. Per the germline V gene, CDR1 is MNHEY and CDR2 is SVGEGT. The CDR3 is 13 amino acids. Here the CDR3 DNA reads TGTGCCAGCCAACGGGAGAGCACAGATACGCAGTATTTT. This translates into CASQRESTDTQYF.

Points on this clonotype: At one end, the junction sequence differs from germline, possibly due to a read error. This chain joins TRBV20-1 and TRBJ2-7, with TRBD2 matching 12 bases. The length of the CDR3 is 15 residues. From germline, CDR1 is DFQATT and CDR2 SNEGSKA (reference sequence). CDR3 region: CCAKAPTSGSGEQYF. DNA of the CDR3: TGCTGTGCTAAAGCCCCGACTAGCGGGAGTGGTGAGCAGTACTTC.

The chain couples TRBV6-1 to TRBJ1-5; maybe TRBD1 (5 bases). V was pared by 5 bases and J by 0 bases, with 11 bases between. CDR3 size: 15 residues. CDR1 MNHNS and CDR2 SASEGT come from the germline V gene. In nucleotides, the CDR3 is TGTGCCAGCAGTCCTCAGGGTTATAGCAATCAGCCCCAGCATTTT. Translated, it gives CASSPQGYSNQPQHF.

The chain has TRBV14 and TRBJ2-3, with 8 bases lining up with TRBD2. Germline loops: CDR1 SGHDN, CDR2 FVKESK. There are 17 residues in the CDR3. The junction had 11 bases not matched to a gene; V was cut back by 4 bases and J by 2 bases. The DNA of the CDR3 is TGTGCCAGCAGCCCGACCGTGCCGGGAGGGTACACAGATACGCAGTATTTT. Its protein product is CASSPTVPGGYTDTQYF.

The CDR3 spells CASSLTGANTGELFF. In nucleotides, the CDR3 is TGCGCCAGCAGCTTGACAGGGGCGAACACCGGGGAGCTGTTTTTT. The chain recombines TRBV5-1 with TRBJ2-2, with 7 bases lining up with TRBD1. There are 15 residues in the CDR3. Per the germline V gene, CDR1 is SGHRS and CDR2 is YFSETQ. Losses at the gene ends were 1 base for V and 0 bases for J; bases not matched to a gene: 0.

The chain employs TRBV23-1 and TRBJ2-7; D is unclear. TRBV23-1 is flagged as an ORF with uncertain function. V lost 7 bases and J 3 bases, leaving 16 bases between the germline ends. The CDR3 runs to 14 residues. The CDR3 protein is CASNPYRRCYEQYF. The CDR3 DNA reads TGCGCCAGCAACCCTTACAGACGTTGCTACGAGCAGTACTTC.

This chain joins TRBV18 and TRBJ1-1; perhaps TRBD1 as D (5 bases). Germline loops: CDR1 KGHSH, CDR2 LQKENI. The CDR3 contains 13 residues. Trimming removed 2 bases from V and 5 bases from J, with 9 bases in between. CDR3 protein: CASSPRGGTEAFF. The CDR3 DNA follows: TGTGCCAGCTCACCAAGGGGTGGGACTGAAGCTTTCTTT.

This clonotype was seen a handful of times. The chain uses TRBV5-1 and TRBJ1-1; no definite D call. Trimming removed 0 bases from V and 6 bases from J, with 12 bases in between. Germline CDR1 SGHRS, CDR2 YFSETQ. The CDR3 is 14 residues long. This chain's CDR3 is CASSLVTNQAEAFF. For the CDR3, the DNA is TGCGCCAGCAGCTTGGTGACAAATCAGGCTGAAGCTTTCTTT.

The gene calls are TRBV29-1 and TRBJ2-7; tentative D call: TRBD1 (6 bases). Germline V gene sequence: CDR1 SQVTM, CDR2 ANQGSEA. CDR3 length equals 13 residues. V gave up 0 bases and J gave up 6 bases, with 12 bases separating them. CDR3 DNA sequence: TGCAGCGTTGAAGACCCAGGGGAGCTCGAGCAGTACTTC. Translating it yields CSVEDPGELEQYF.

There are many counts of this clonotype. The genes are TRBV5-1 and TRBJ2-2; D is perhaps TRBD2 (6 bases). The CDR3 has 16 residues. V lost 2 bases and J 0 bases, leaving 11 bases between the germline ends. CDR1 is SGHRS and CDR2 is YFSETQ in the germline V gene. CDR3 sequence: CASSLGIAANTGELFF. The CDR3 DNA reads TGCGCCAGCAGCTTAGGAATAGCGGCGAACACCGGGGAGCTGTTTTTT.

V usage is TRBV5-4 and J usage is TRBJ2-3, with D maybe TRBD1 (5 bases). CDR3 size: 16 residues. Trimming removed 0 bases from V and 3 bases from J, with 14 bases in between. Per germline, CDR1 SGHNT and CDR2 YYREEE (reference sequence). CDR3 region: CASSLEAQGTTDTQYF. The CDR3 coding sequence is TGTGCCAGCAGCTTGGAGGCGCAGGGAACGACAGATACGCAGTATTTT. The full variable domain, with the rest looked up from reference TRBV5-4 and TRBJ2-3, is ETGVTQSPTHLIKTRGQQVTLRCSSQSGHNTVSWYQQALGQGPQFIFQYYREEENGRGNFPPRFSGLQFPNYSSELNVNALELDDSALYLCASSLEAQGTTDTQYFGPGTRLTVL.

V and J are TRBV7-3 and TRBJ2-3; 7 positions agree with TRBD2. Trimming cost V 5 bases and J 3 bases; bases outside gene matches: 8. The CDR3 spans 15 residues. From germline, CDR1 is SGHTA and CDR2 FQGTGA. CDR3 protein: CASSLGGDYTDTQYF. The CDR3 DNA reads as TGTGCCAGCAGCCTGGGCGGGGACTATACAGATACGCAGTATTTT. The variable domain in full, completed from reference TRBV7-3 and TRBJ2-3, reads GAGVSQTPSNKVTEKGKYVELRCDPISGHTALYWYRQSLGQGPEFLIYFQGTGAADDSGLPNDRFFAVRPEGSVSTLKIQRTERGDSAVYLCASSLGGDYTDTQYFGPGTRLTVL.

The chain has TRBV9 and TRBJ2-1; 10 nucleotides agree with TRBD2. Germline V CDR1 and CDR2: SGDLS, YYNGEE. This CDR3 region has 14 residues. V shed 0 bases, J shed 8 bases, and the junction held 2 bases outside the gene matches. CDR3 sequence reads: CASSVAGTSDEQFF. In DNA form, the CDR3 reads TGTGCCAGCAGCGTAGCCGGGACTAGCGATGAGCAGTTCTTC.